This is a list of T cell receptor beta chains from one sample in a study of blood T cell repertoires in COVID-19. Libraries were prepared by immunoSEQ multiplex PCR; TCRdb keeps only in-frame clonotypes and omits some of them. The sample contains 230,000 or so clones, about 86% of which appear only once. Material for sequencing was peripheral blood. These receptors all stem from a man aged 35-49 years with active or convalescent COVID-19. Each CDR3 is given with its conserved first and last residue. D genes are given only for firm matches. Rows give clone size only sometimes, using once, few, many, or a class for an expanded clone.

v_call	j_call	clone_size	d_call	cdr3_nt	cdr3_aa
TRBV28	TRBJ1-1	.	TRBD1	TGTGCCAGCGGAGACAGGGTTTTTGAAGCTTTCTTT	CASGDRVFEAFF
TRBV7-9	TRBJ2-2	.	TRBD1	TGTGCCAGCAGCTTCAAGGGGGCGATAGACACCGGGGAGCTGTTTTTT	CASSFKGAIDTGELFF
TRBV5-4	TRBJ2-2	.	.	TGTGCCAGCAGCTTGCTCACGGCAGGGGTGAGCACCGGGGAGCTGTTTTTT	CASSLLTAGVSTGELFF
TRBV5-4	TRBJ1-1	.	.	TGTGCCAGCAGCTTGGGCGACAGAAACACTGAAGCTTTCTTT	CASSLGDRNTEAFF
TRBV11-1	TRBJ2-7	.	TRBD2	TGTGCCAGCAGCTCAGGACTAGCCTCCGAGCAGTACTTC	CASSSGLASEQYF
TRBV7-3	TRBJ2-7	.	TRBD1	TGTGCCAGCAGCCCGGCCGGGACAGGGGCCTACGAGCAGTACTTC	CASSPAGTGAYEQYF
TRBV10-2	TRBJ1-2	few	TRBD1	TGCGCCAGCAGTGAGTCCCGCAGGGGGCCCTCTGGCTACACCTTC	CASSESRRGPSGYTF
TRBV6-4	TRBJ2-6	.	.	TGTGCCGGCAGTGACTCAAGCGGCTCTGGGGCCAACGTCCTGACTTTC	CAGSDSSGSGANVLTF
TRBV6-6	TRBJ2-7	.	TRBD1	TGTGCCAGCAGATTAGGACAGGGGGGGGCCTACGAGCAGTACTTC	CASRLGQGGAYEQYF
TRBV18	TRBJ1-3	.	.	TGTGCCAGCTCACCACAGCATTCTGGAAACACCATATATTTT	CASSPQHSGNTIYF
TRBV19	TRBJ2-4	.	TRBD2	TGTGCCAGTAGTATAGGTAGAGCGGGAGGGTCCTCAGCCAAAAACATTCAGTACTTC	CASSIGRAGGSSAKNIQYF
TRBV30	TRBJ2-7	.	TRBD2	TGTGCCTGGAGTGTACTAGCGGCGGAGCAGTACTTC	CAWSVLAAEQYF
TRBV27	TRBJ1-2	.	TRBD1	TGTGCCAGCAGTTGGGCAGGGGGATTGTACGGCTACACCTTC	CASSWAGGLYGYTF
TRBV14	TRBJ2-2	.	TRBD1	TGTGCCAGCAGCCCTCGGGACGGACAGGGGATGCCCGGGGAGCTGTTTTTT	CASSPRDGQGMPGELFF
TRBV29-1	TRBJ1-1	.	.	TGCAGCGTTGTGCCCCGCCTAGTCACTGAAGCTTTCTTT	CSVVPRLVTEAFF
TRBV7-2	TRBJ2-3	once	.	TGTGCCAGCAGCTTACTTGGTAGCGGTTTCACAGATACGCAGTATTTT	CASSLLGSGFTDTQYF
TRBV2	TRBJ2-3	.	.	TGTGCCAGCAGTGCTCAAAGTACTGGTACGCAGTATTTT	CASSAQSTGTQYF
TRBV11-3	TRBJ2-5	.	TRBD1	TGTGCCAGCAGCAAAGGGACAGAACAAGAGACCCAGTACTTC	CASSKGTEQETQYF
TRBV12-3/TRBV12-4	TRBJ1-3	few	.	TGTGCCAGCAGCGGTAGCTCTGGAAACACCATATATTTT	CASSGSSGNTIYF
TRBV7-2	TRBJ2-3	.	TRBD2	TGTGCCAGCAGCAAGCGAGCGGGGGGGAGCACAGATACGCAGTATTTT	CASSKRAGGSTDTQYF
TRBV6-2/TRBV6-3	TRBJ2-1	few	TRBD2	TGTGCCAGCAGCGGACTAGGCCCAGGGAATGAGCAGTTCTTC	CASSGLGPGNEQFF
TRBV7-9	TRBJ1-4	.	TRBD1	TGTGCCAGCAGCTCCGGGACAGGGGAAGAAAAACTGTTTTTT	CASSSGTGEEKLFF
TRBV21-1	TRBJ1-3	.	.	TGTGCCAGCAGCAAAGGTAGGAGGCAGGGGGGAAACACCATATATTTT	CASSKGRRQGGNTIYF
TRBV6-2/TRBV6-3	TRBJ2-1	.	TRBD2	TGTGCCAGCAGCCCCTTCGGACTAGCGGGTGCCCTTGAGCAGTTCTTC	CASSPFGLAGALEQFF
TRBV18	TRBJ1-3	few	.	TGTGCCAGCTCACCCAGGGGTGGAAACACCATATATTTT	CASSPRGGNTIYF
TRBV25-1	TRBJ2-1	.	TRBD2	TGTGCCAGCAGTACACAAGGACTAGCGGGAGTGAGGCGGAATGAGCAGTTCTTC	CASSTQGLAGVRRNEQFF
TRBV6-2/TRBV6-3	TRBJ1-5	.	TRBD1	TGTGCCAGCAGTGCACAGGGGAGTCAGCCCCAGCATTTT	CASSAQGSQPQHF
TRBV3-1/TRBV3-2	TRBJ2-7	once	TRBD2	TGTGCCAGCAGCCAAGGCTCGGGCGGGAGTGTTTCCTACGAGCAGTACTTC	CASSQGSGGSVSYEQYF
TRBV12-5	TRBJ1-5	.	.	TGTGCTAGTGGTTCCCCCACCGGTCGACAGCCCCAGCATTTT	CASGSPTGRQPQHF
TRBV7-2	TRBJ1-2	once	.	TGTGCCAGCAGCCCCAAAACACAGGGCCCGAACTATGGCTACACCTTC	CASSPKTQGPNYGYTF
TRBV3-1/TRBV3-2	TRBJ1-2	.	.	TGTGCCAGCAGCTTCTTGAGAGGGAATGGCTACACCTTC	CASSFLRGNGYTF
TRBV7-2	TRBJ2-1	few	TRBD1	TGTGCCAGCAGCTTATTTCGGACAGGGAGAATTGGCAATGAGCAGTTCTTC	CASSLFRTGRIGNEQFF
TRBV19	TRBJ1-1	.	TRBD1	TGTGCCAGTAGGGACAGGGGCAGGACTGAAGCTTTCTTT	CASRDRGRTEAFF
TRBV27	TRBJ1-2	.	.	TGTGCCAGCACCACCGCGAGTGCCTCTAACTATGGCTACACCTTC	CASTTASASNYGYTF
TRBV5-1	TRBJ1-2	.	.	TGCGCCAGCAGCTTGGGTCAAACAGGGGGCTACACCTTC	CASSLGQTGGYTF
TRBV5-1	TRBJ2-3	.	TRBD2	TGCGCCAGCAGCTTGGGCGGGAGTGGGATCGATACGCAGTATTTT	CASSLGGSGIDTQYF
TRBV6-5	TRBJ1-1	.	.	TGTGCCAGCAAGAGAGGACAGACGAACACTGAAGCTTTCTTT	CASKRGQTNTEAFF
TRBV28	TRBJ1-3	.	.	TGTGCCAGCAGGGTCGGGGGGACCTTCTCTGGAAACACCATATATTTT	CASRVGGTFSGNTIYF
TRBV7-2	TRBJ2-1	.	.	TGTGCCAGCAGCTTCGGCGGGATGAACTACAATGAGCAGTTCTTC	CASSFGGMNYNEQFF
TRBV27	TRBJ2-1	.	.	TGTGCCAGCAGCACCGGGACTGTCTACAATGAGCAGTTCTTC	CASSTGTVYNEQFF
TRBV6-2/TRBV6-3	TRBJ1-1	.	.	TGTGCCAGCAGTTTTACAGGGCTAGGGAACACTGAAGCTTTCTTT	CASSFTGLGNTEAFF
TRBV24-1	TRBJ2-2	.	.	TGTGCCACCAGTGACCTGAAGGGGACACCCACCGGGGAGCTGTTTTTT	CATSDLKGTPTGELFF